This TCR beta chain was captured in a study of T cells in Graves' hyperthyroidism and ophthalmopathy. About the research overall: Once the initial diagnosis was made, peripheral blood was obtained before any treatment. Study-level findings and limits: Model output signaled ophthalmopathy a median approximately 6.2 months ahead of onset. Most clonotypes expanded in the thyroid (above 0.001) were also present in blood.

This clonotype was counted at least ten times. Its specificity is unknown. The study left out patients who had uncontrolled infection, other autoimmune disease, pregnancy or lactation. Amplification yielded TCR beta CDR3 regions, with RNA transcripts as the source. TCR CDR3 regions were first amplified by RT-PCR with HTBI primers. Via MiXCR, TCRdb re-called the multiplex PCR reads, giving one row per CDR3 protein. The sample gives 220,000 or so distinct CDR3 sequences, around 17% of which show up once; 25% to 30% is in the top ten. The sequenced sample was blood. The TCR comes from a young woman with Graves' ophthalmopathy.

CDR3: CSAKDVTDTQYF. The CDR3 DNA is TGCAGTGCTAAAGACGTCACAGATACGCAGTATTTT. The chain recombines TRBV20-1 with TRBJ2-3, with D unclear. The V end was cut by 4 bases, the J end by 2 bases, with 7 bases between. Germline CDR1 is DFQATT and CDR2 is SNEGSKA (reference sequence). CDR3 length equals 12 residues.